The present TCR beta chain was sequenced within a study of T cell responses to AZD1222 COVID-19 vaccine. Findings of the study overall: Vaccination with two AZD1222 doses was followed by a rise in Spike-specific TCR breadth and depth. Nearly half of unique spike-specific TCRs reportedly avoided B.1.351 and B.1.1.7 mutated regions.

Trimming left V 2 bases short and J 7 bases short, with 12 bases between. The length of the CDR3 is 15 residues. Germline V gene data show CDR1 as MNHEY and CDR2 as SMNVEV (reference sequence). TCRdb's table, derived via immunoSEQ multiplex PCR, lists solely in-frame clones and lacks some. Of about 140,000 clones listed, 70% to 90% were seen once; the top ten hold 7.9%. This clone has a single count. What it binds is not known. This TCR came from an adult who received the MenACWY meningococcal vaccine as a control. Here the sequenced sample was peripheral blood, taken 28 days after the second dose of the MenACWY control vaccine. The chain carries TRBV27 and TRBJ1-6; D is unclear. The CDR3 bases are TGTGCCAGCAGTTTAGCCCTGATCGGGAATTCACCCCTCCACTTT. It codes for CASSLALIGNSPLHF.